What follows are 11 T cell receptor beta chains derived from one specimen sequenced in a study of blood T cell repertoires in COVID-19. Repertoires were generated with immunoSEQ multiplex PCR, while TCRdb's copy carries only in-frame clones and drops some. The sample has around 620,000 clones, 90% seen once; the top ten hold roughly 0.25%. Sequencing was done on a sample of peripheral blood. The receptors come from a woman aged 18 to 35 with acute or convalescent COVID-19.

The chain carries TRBV13 and TRBJ1-2; a weak D match, TRBD1 (6 bases). The CDR3 spans 14 residues. Looked up from germline, CDR1 is PRHDT and CDR2 is FYEKMQ (reference sequence). Trimming left V 7 bases short and J 2 bases short, with 14 bases between. CDR3 DNA sequence: TGTGCCAGCACCCTCACGACAGGCAACTATGGCTACACCTTC. Translating it yields CASTLTTGNYGYTF.

The J gene is TRBJ2-6, the V gene TRBV12-5; 8 bases agree with TRBD1. The V and J ends lost 0 bases and 4 bases, in that order; junction bases with no gene match: 5. The CDR3 contains 17 residues. The germline CDR1 and CDR2 sequences are LGHNT and FRNRAP. CDR3 DNA: TGTGCTAGTGGTTTGGTCCAGGGGGCGCCCGGGGCCAACGTCCTGACTTTC. It specifies CASGLVQGAPGANVLTF.

The chain carries TRBV7-9 and TRBJ2-3, with a tentative D call TRBD1 (5 bases). The germline V gene encodes CDR1 SEHNR and CDR2 FQNEAQ (reference sequence). The V end was cut by 4 bases, the J end by 5 bases, with 16 bases between. The CDR3 is 15 residues long. CDR3 region: CASSSLPNRKDTQYF. As DNA, the CDR3 is TGTGCCAGCAGCTCCCTCCCAAACAGGAAAGATACGCAGTATTTT.

The sample holds one count of this clone. The chain uses TRBV28 and TRBJ2-1; D might be TRBD1 (7 bases). Germline assignment: CDR1 MDHEN and CDR2 SYDVKM. Deletions cut 5 bases from V and 0 bases from J, with 17 bases between. The CDR3 extends over 17 amino acids. CDR3 residues: CASSVQGGTSSYNEQFF. The CDR3 DNA reads TGTGCCAGCAGTGTCCAGGGGGGTACGTCCTCCTACAATGAGCAGTTCTTC.

V usage is TRBV9 and J usage is TRBJ1-2; 7 bases map to TRBD1. Germline-derived CDR1 and CDR2 are SGDLS and YYNGEE. CDR3 size: 13 residues. With V trimmed by 3 bases and J by 8 bases, 7 bases remained unmatched. The CDR3 DNA is TGTGCCAGCAGCGACGACAGGGTGGGCGGCTACACCTTC. It yields the protein CASSDDRVGGYTF.

The chain carries TRBV6-1 and TRBJ1-1, with a weak D call TRBD1 (6 bases). V was pared by 3 bases and J by 0 bases, with 11 bases between. The CDR3 is 15 amino acids. From germline, CDR1 is MNHNS and CDR2 SASEGT. CDR3 DNA: TGTGCCAGCAGTGACCTCAGGGGCTTGAACACTGAAGCTTTCTTT. Encoded protein: CASSDLRGLNTEAFF.

The chain uses TRBV18 and TRBJ1-1; 7 bases are a match to TRBD1. The CDR3 is made up of 15 amino acids. CDR1 and CDR2 (germline): KGHSH, LQKENI. The junction had 3 bases not matched to a gene; V was cut back by 1 base and J by 1 base. In nucleotides, the CDR3 is TGTGCCAGCTCACCACAAGGGACAGCGAACACTGAAGCTTTCTTT. Translating it yields CASSPQGTANTEAFF.

This clone was detected only once. The chain recombines TRBV4-1 with TRBJ1-1; D uncertain. The CDR3 runs 15 residues. Trimming pared 0 bases from V and 0 bases from J, leaving 8 bases between. Germline CDR1 MGHRA, CDR2 YSYEKL. The CDR3 protein is CASSQEEALNTEAFF. The CDR3 nucleotides are TGCGCCAGCAGCCAAGAGGAGGCCTTGAACACTGAAGCTTTCTTT.

This chain links TRBV6-1 with TRBJ1-4, with TRBD1 as a possible D gene (6 bases). The ends were cut back, 2 bases at V and 4 bases at J, with 11 bases in the middle. The germline V gene has CDR1 MNHNS and CDR2 SASEGT. The CDR3 has 15 amino acids. This chain's CDR3 is CASSETGTYNEKLFF. CDR3 DNA sequence: TGTGCCAGCAGTGAAACCGGGACATATAATGAAAAACTGTTTTTT.

The chain has TRBV6-5 and TRBJ2-5; possibly TRBD2 for D (6 bases). Between the trimmed V and J ends, which lost 4 bases and 5 bases, there was a span of 11 bases. This CDR3 is 13 amino acids long. Germline V gives CDR1 MNHEY, CDR2 SVGAGI. CDR3 in amino acids: CASSSPGRETQYF. The CDR3, as DNA: TGTGCCAGCAGTTCCCCAGGGAGGGAGACCCAGTACTTC.

The V call is TRBV11-1, the J call TRBJ2-2, with TRBD1 matching 7 bases. Germline-derived CDR1 and CDR2 are SGHAT and FQDESV (reference sequence). This CDR3 has 15 residues. V was clipped by 7 bases and J by 0 bases; unmatched bases: 5. In DNA form, the CDR3 reads TGTGCCAGCACCTCAGGGGGACCGAACACCGGGGAGCTGTTTTTT. Encoded protein: CASTSGGPNTGELFF.